The clone carrying this T cell receptor (beta chain) came up many times. The data belong to a study of T-cell reconstitution after alpha-beta-depleted transplantation in children. The TCRbeta library incorporated unique molecular identifiers. TCRdb re-called the PCR reads through MiXCR, storing one row per CDR3 protein. The sample includes 90,000 to 130,000 distinct CDR3 sequences, over 9% seen only once; the top ten take approximately 7.9%. This TCR came from a human donor who donated a stem cell graft to a child with acute lymphoblastic leukemia. Sample: PBMCs from the stem cell graft donor, taken from the stem cell graft.

CDR3 residues: CASSPPPPYEQYF. CDR3 nucleotide sequence: TGTGCCAGCAGCCCGCCCCCCCCCTACGAGCAGTACTTC. This chain links TRBV7-2 with TRBJ2-7; D call uncertain. CDR1 is SGHTA, CDR2 FQGNSA, per germline. V shed 5 bases and J shed 2 bases, with 10 bases lying between them. The CDR3 has 13 residues.